The 2 T cell receptor beta chains below all came from one sample that was sequenced in a study of cytomegalovirus exposure and HLA in healthy donors. Amplification used 60 Vbeta primers and 13 Jbeta primers. Profiled with immunoSEQ multiplex PCR; TCRdb holds only in-frame clones, not every one. Of about 160,000 clones in the sample, approximately 82% are singletons; the top ten hold roughly 6.7%. The sample taken for sequencing was PBMCs. These receptors were collected from a man aged 45-65 years in good health and CMV-seropositive.

The chain joins TRBV5-5 to TRBJ2-7, with D perhaps TRBD1 (6 bases). In germline, CDR1 is SGHKS, CDR2 YYEKEE (reference sequence). Trimming left V 4 bases short and J 5 bases short, with 10 bases between. The CDR3 runs 12 residues. CDR3 amino acids: CASSLYRDEQYF. DNA for the CDR3: TGTGCCAGCAGCCTCTACAGGGACGAGCAGTACTTC.

The chain uses TRBV10-1 and TRBJ2-1, with 10 bases that match TRBD1. In germline, CDR1 is WNHNN, CDR2 SYGVQD (reference sequence). This CDR3 is built from 16 residues. Unmatched junction bases numbered 10, after V lost 6 bases and J lost 5 bases. The CDR3 region has the DNA TGCGCCAGCAGCGATTACCGGGACAGGGGCCACAATGAGCAGTTCTTC. Its translation is CASSDYRDRGHNEQFF.